This T cell receptor beta chain was captured by sequencing in a study of shared clonotypes between healthy human individuals. Using immunoSEQ multiplex PCR, the repertoire was profiled, and TCRdb retains in-frame clones only, with some absent. Of approximately 250,000 clones listed, about 65% are singletons. Germline CDR1 reads LNHDA; CDR2 reads SQIVND (reference sequence). This CDR3 comprises 14 residues. Trimming pared 3 bases from V and 14 bases from J, leaving 19 bases between. This chain uses TRBV19 with TRBJ1-4; D is unclear. The material sequenced was memory CD4+ T cells sorted from blood. Subset described: CD45RA-negative fraction. This TCR was recovered from a man aged 30-40 years in good health. CDR3 loop: CASSIRADLGGLFF. CDR3 coding DNA: TGTGCCAGTAGTATTCGGGCAGACCTAGGTGGGCTGTTTTTT.